The T cell receptor (beta chain) described here comes from a study of cytomegalovirus exposure and HLA in healthy donors (dated 2017 in TCRdb). Regarding the complete study: According to an earlier analysis of 587 of the donors, about 170 million T cells yielded roughly 110 million unique TCR beta sequences and approximately 300 Gb of sequence data. Among roughly 400 genotyped donors of the cohort, an average of roughly 230,000 unique TCR beta nucleotide sequences was sequenced per donor, of which about 19% were non-productive. All discovery cohort repertoires had been generated on a single sequencing platform. The study combined high-throughput TCR immunosequencing, statistical association of individual TCRs with disease status, and machine learning to predict cytomegalovirus infection status. The study was designed to test whether signatures of past pathogen exposure could be identified by cataloging public T cell receptors. Alongside the repertoire data, information on donor age, sex, ethnicity and CMV serostatus was compiled. The T cell repertoires of 700 or so subjects were profiled by immunosequencing and related to cytomegalovirus serostatus. In a later analysis, previously published TCR beta repertoires from 670 or so donors were re-analyzed and high-resolution HLA genotyping was added so that TCR occurrence patterns could be studied. Because of strong linkage in the cohort, roughly 5 DR-DQ haplotypes were treated as single units for association and clustering. Besides the first cohort of more than 650 subjects, a separate validation cohort made up of around 120 different subjects was used. The number of donors typed differed by locus, with 629-630 for A, B, C, DRB1 and DQB1, around 500 for DQA1, about 610 for DPA1, and some 450 for DPB1. Genome-wide SNP genotypes for about 65% of the 666 donors were used in a later genetic analysis, which treated that subset as a discovery cohort. About 330 gigabases of sequencing data and 70 million to 100 million unique TCR sequences made up an early release that covered several hundred HLA-typed donors. HLA typing covered class I and class II loci at four-digit resolution. An earlier analysis of 500 to 650 of the donors applied high-throughput TCR beta sequencing to assess whether each TCR beta V gene segment acted as functional or pseudogenic. Of the 398 genotyped donors, roughly 85% fell in the genetic ancestry cluster associated with self-reported Caucasian donors. Rather than drawing on any new phenotypic data, the later analysis identified candidate immune exposures from TCR beta sequences and the way those sequences occurred across donors. What the study reported, not specific to this receptor: The authors suggested that the approach could potentially be generalized to other disease states and immunological phenotypes. A later genetic analysis associated a missense DCLRE1C variant with V-gene and J-gene trimming of TCR beta chains, and an independent cohort replicated the association. When HLA alleles, especially DR and DQ, strongly co-occurred, attributing TCR associations to individual alleles was difficult. HLA typing was unavailable for some donors at each locus, so association tests used only the typed subset. Presence/absence analyses assumed roughly uniform sequencing depth across donors, an assumption that may not hold. A total of 164 TCR beta chains were listed by the study as associated with cytomegalovirus. An earlier analysis of approximately 570 of the donors showed that most TCR beta V segments appeared in productive rearrangements either about 87% or about 30% of the time, which broadly matched IMGT annotations. The cohort was sequenced for TCR beta chains only, and without alpha or paired-chain data the features that could be detected were limited. Linkage disequilibrium might explain the correlated functional status among segregating V segments, but an unknown experimental factor could not be ruled out. A cluster of highly shared sequence variants was judged likely to be a technical artifact of the sequencing pipeline. In vitro tests confirmed that a few of the cytomegalovirus-associated TCR beta chains recognize cytomegalovirus antigens. In a later analysis, HLA-associated TCR beta chains showed more clonal expansion and lower generation probabilities than non-associated chains that were equally common. In a later genetic analysis, fewer N-insertions in productive TCRs were reported among donors in an Asian-associated ancestry cluster than the roughly 700-donor mean. Because counts were too low, some 16 rarely observed V segments, including chromosome 9 orphons, were excluded from the earlier analysis of several hundred of the donors. According to a later analysis, most CMV-associated TCR beta chains appeared to be HLA-restricted, and the HLA associations seemed to be driven largely by CMV exposure. According to a later analysis, TCR association rates differed among HLA loci, with DRB1 alleles showing the most associated TCRs and HLA-C alleles showing the fewest. Most TCR sequences were seen in very few donors, while some public TCRs were found in many individuals. CMV serostatus was the only immune exposure information available for the cohort. A further reported finding was that TCR beta sequences accurately predicted the HLA-A and HLA-B alleles for most subjects in the first cohort. At a false discovery rate of 0.05, a later analysis linked 15,000 to 20,000 TCR beta sequences to specific HLA alleles. Cytomegalovirus status was reported to be diagnosed by the classifier with high specificity and sensitivity in both the original and validation cohorts. A later analysis reported that several top co-occurrence clusters appeared linked to parvovirus B19, influenza, CMV and Epstein-Barr virus. Some IMGT-functional V segments, including TRBV6-2 and TRBV6-3, could not be distinguished by the 87-base-pair reads and were therefore excluded.

Libraries were made using the immunoSEQ multiplex PCR assay. For the multiplex PCR, a mixture combining 60 forward primers for TCR Vbeta segments and 13 reverse primers for TCR Jbeta segments was used. Amplification of the CDR3 region of rearranged TCR beta genes was performed with a multiplex PCR assay on genomic DNA. The amplified TCR beta libraries were sequenced on the Illumina HiSeq System as 87-base-pair reads. Per the original workflow: A later analysis counted approximately 74 million unique TCR beta chains across the 700 or so repertoires, and some 12 million of these chains were shared by at least two donors. To remove PCR and sequencing errors, raw reads were error-corrected and collapsed into unique sequences using a nearest-neighbor algorithm that merged closely related sequences. Alignment of CDR3 sequences to IMGT reference sequences was used to assign V, D and J gene segments. Each retained sequence needed at least a six-nucleotide match to both a V gene segment and a J gene segment. Rearrangements were called productive when the CDR3 lacked stop codons and stayed in frame with V and J; all others were non-productive. Following IMGT convention, CDR3 was defined as the stretch from the second conserved V-encoded cysteine to the conserved J-encoded phenylalanine. The earlier analysis of 500 to 650 of the donors excluded any sequence lacking an unambiguous match to a single V gene segment. An earlier analysis of fewer than 750 of the donors classified V segments as functional when productive rearrangements were above 56.7% and as segregating when the standard deviation between donors was above 5%. To diagnose cytomegalovirus status from the catalog of TCR beta chain sequences, a statistical classification framework was built. In a later analysis, TCR nucleotide sequences were compared against IMGT/GENE-DB human TR gene sequences so that V and J genes could be assigned. Using the TCRdist pipeline, a later analysis assigned CDR3 sequences along with most-parsimonious VDJ recombination scenarios. In a later analysis, every TCR beta chain was defined by the combination of its CDR3 amino acid sequence and its V-gene family, and reads without a unique V-gene family were dropped. A later analysis removed roughly 590 highly shared, low-generation-probability nucleotide sequences to deal with suspected cross-contamination and a sequencing artifact. A later analysis calculated a clonal expansion index for each public chain from normalized within-repertoire ranks of inferred template counts. A later analysis computed generation probabilities with a VDJ recombination model fitted to out-of-frame rearrangements, and checked the results against IGoR. Hypergeometric tests were used in a later analysis to score TCR-TCR, TCR-HLA and TCR-CMV co-occurrence, with a repertoire-size bias correction applied to the TCR pairs. False discovery rates were estimated in a later analysis by permuting HLA or CMV assignments 20 times. In a later analysis, co-occurring TCRs were grouped using DBSCAN, with TCRdist sequence similarity added in when clustering inside HLA-allele-positive subsets. For co-occurrence clustering, repertoires with fewer than 30,000 or more than 120,000 public chains were excluded, along with four or five repertoires with anomalous nucleotide sharing. The clones in this table, taken by TCRdb from immuneACCESS, are in-frame only. Not every clone is retained; where verified, under half of the shortfall comes from an unresolved V gene, and the cause of the rest is unknown. V and J calls and clone size are as listed in that table; D and trimming were resolved from the DNA. The sample records around 100,000 clones, around 67% of which are singletons. Less than 3.5% of the sample rests with the top ten.

CDR1 and CDR2, looked up from the germline V gene (reference sequence), are SGHNT and YYREEE. Spanning cysteine to phenylalanine, the CDR3 consists of 15 amino acids. Here the CDR3 DNA is all that survives: 45 bases in frame from base 1. Clipping removes 2 bases from V and 2 bases from J, with 3 as the unmatched junction base count. A word on this clone: Its binding antigen is unknown. No much larger clone exists at a distance of one base, and base qualities are not known.

The cohort comprised fewer than 750 healthy bone marrow donors. At the time of sampling, every cohort member was nominally healthy, though immune exposures that went unrecorded were likely present. The donor tested CMV seronegative and was one of the 352 seronegative cohort members. Every donor gave a peripheral blood sample, and the peripheral blood mononuclear cells from that sample were used for TCR beta sequencing. The Qiagen DNeasy Blood Extraction Kit was used to extract genomic DNA from the blood cell samples. Material for sequencing was PBMCs. The rearranged chain carries TRBV5-4 and TRBJ2-5; 10 middle bases align to TRBD2. The clonotype comes from a woman in her forties or fifties in good health and CMV-seronegative. The nucleotides read TGTGCCAGCAGCTTAAGCGGGGGGGCACAAGAGACCCAGTACTTC. Its protein is CASSLSGGAQETQYF.